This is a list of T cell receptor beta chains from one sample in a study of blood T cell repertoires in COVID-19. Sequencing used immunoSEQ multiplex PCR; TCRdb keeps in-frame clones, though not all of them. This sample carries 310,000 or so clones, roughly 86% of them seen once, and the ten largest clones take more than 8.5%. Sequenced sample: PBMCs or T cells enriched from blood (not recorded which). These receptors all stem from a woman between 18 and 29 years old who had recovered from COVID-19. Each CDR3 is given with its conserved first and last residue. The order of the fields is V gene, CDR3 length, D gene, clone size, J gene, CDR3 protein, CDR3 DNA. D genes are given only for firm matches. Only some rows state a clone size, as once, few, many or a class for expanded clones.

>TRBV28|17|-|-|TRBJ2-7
CASSLYRPNRANYEQYF
TGTGCCAGCAGTTTATACAGACCAAACAGGGCGAACTACGAGCAGTACTTC
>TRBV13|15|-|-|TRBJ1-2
CASSLWTPTNYGYTF
TGTGCCAGCAGCTTATGGACTCCCACTAACTATGGCTACACCTTC
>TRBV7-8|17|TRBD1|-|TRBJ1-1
CASSLGGTGNSNTEAFF
TGTGCCAGCAGCTTGGGGGGGACAGGGAATTCGAACACTGAAGCTTTCTTT
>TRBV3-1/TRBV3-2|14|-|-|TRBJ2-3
CASRGWGGTDTQYF
TGTGCCAGCCGAGGGTGGGGGGGCACAGATACGCAGTATTTT
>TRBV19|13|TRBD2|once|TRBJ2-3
CASGTIGEDTQYF
TGTGCCAGTGGGACTATCGGGGAGGATACGCAGTATTTT
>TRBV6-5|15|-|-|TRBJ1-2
CASSSYGGGNYGYTF
TGTGCCAGCAGTTCATACGGAGGAGGGAACTATGGCTACACCTTC
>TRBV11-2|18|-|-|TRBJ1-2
CASSSPSLGRQSNYGYTF
TGTGCCAGCAGCTCCCCCTCATTAGGACGACAGTCCAACTATGGCTACACCTTC
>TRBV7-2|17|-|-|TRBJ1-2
CASSEGVSAGIGRGYTF
TGTGCCAGCAGCGAGGGGGTTTCGGCAGGGATCGGTCGAGGCTACACCTTC
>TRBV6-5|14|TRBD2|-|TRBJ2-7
CASSYASGGSEQYF
TGTGCCAGCAGTTACGCTAGCGGGGGCTCGGAGCAGTACTTC
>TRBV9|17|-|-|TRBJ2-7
CASSPRLSSNLNYEQYF
TGTGCCAGCAGCCCCCGTCTTAGCTCAAACTTAAACTACGAGCAGTACTTC
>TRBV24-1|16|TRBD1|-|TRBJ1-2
CATRLSPIQGVDGYTF
TGTGCCACCAGACTAAGCCCTATCCAGGGGGTCGATGGCTACACCTTC
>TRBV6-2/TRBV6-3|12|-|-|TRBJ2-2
CASSYSTGELFF
TGTGCCAGCAGCTATTCTACCGGGGAGCTGTTTTTT
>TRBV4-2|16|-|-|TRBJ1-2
CASSQVGGRKNYGYTF
TGTGCCAGCAGCCAAGTAGGGGGTCGTAAGAACTATGGCTACACCTTC
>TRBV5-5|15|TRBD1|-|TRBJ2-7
CASSFRQGPRYEQYF
TGTGCCAGCAGCTTCAGACAGGGTCCCCGCTACGAGCAGTACTTC
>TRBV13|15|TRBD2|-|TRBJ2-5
CASSLVAGTRGTQYF
TGTGCCAGCAGCTTAGTAGCGGGTACCCGAGGGACCCAGTACTTC
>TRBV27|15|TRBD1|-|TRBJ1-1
CASSLGGQGGTEAFF
TGTGCCAGCAGTTTAGGGGGACAGGGGGGTACTGAAGCTTTCTTT
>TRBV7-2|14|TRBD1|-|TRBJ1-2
CASSHGTGYYGYTF
TGTGCCAGCAGCCATGGGACAGGGTACTATGGCTACACCTTC
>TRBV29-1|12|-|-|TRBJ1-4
CSVRETNEKLFF
TGCAGCGTTCGGGAGACTAATGAAAAACTGTTTTTT
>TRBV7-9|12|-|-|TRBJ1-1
CASSPGGTEAFF
TGTGCCAGCAGCCCTGGGGGGACTGAAGCTTTCTTT
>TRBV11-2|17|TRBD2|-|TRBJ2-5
CASSLDPPGLAGETQYF
TGTGCCAGCAGCTTAGATCCCCCGGGACTAGCTGGAGAGACCCAGTACTTC
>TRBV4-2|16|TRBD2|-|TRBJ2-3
CASSQILSGGTDTQYF
TGTGCCAGCAGCCAGATCCTCAGCGGGGGAACAGATACGCAGTATTTT
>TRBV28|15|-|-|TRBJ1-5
CASSLPGRGNQPQHF
TGTGCCAGCAGTTTGCCAGGGAGGGGCAATCAGCCCCAGCATTTT
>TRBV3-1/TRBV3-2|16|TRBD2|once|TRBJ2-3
CASSHGLAARVDTQYF
TGTGCCAGCAGCCACGGACTAGCGGCCCGTGTGGATACGCAGTATTTT
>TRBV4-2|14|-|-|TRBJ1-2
CASSQGRNSKGYTF
TGTGCCAGCAGCCAAGGGAGGAACAGTAAGGGCTACACCTTC
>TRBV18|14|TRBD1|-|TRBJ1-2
CASSHGQGGYGYTF
TGTGCCAGCTCCCATGGACAGGGCGGCTATGGCTACACCTTC
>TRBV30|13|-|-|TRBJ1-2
CAWSAHTEHGYTF
TGTGCCTGGAGTGCCCACACCGAACATGGCTACACCTTC
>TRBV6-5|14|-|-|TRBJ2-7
CASSYRAGLYEQYF
TGTGCCAGCAGTTACCGAGCCGGTCTCTACGAGCAGTACTTC
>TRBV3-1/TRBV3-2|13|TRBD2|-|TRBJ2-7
CASSQGGAYEQYF
TGTGCCAGCAGCCAGGGGGGGGCCTACGAGCAGTACTTC
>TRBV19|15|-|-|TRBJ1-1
CASSLSETANTEAFF
TGTGCCAGTAGTCTGTCGGAGACAGCGAACACTGAAGCTTTCTTT
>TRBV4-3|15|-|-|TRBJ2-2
CASSLTATNTGELFF
TGCGCCAGCAGCCTAACAGCTACGAACACCGGGGAGCTGTTTTTT
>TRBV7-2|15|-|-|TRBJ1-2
CASSPEQGVIYGYTF
TGTGCCAGCAGCCCGGAACAGGGAGTTATCTATGGCTACACCTTC
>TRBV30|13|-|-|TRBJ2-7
CAWSRDRLYEQYF
TGTGCCTGGAGTCGTGACAGGCTCTACGAGCAGTACTTC
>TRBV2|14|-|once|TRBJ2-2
CASSLNKVVGELFF
TGTGCCAGCAGTCTTAACAAAGTCGTCGGGGAGCTGTTTTTT
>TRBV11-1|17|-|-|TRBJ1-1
CASSLAYGVGMNTEAFF
TGTGCCAGCAGCTTAGCATACGGGGTTGGGATGAACACTGAAGCTTTCTTT
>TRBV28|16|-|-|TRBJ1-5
CASSAFPNRVNQPQHF
TGTGCCAGCAGCGCCTTCCCTAACAGGGTCAATCAGCCCCAGCATTTT
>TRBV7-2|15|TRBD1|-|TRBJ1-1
CASSLTGTVNTEAFF
TGTGCCAGCAGCTTAACGGGGACAGTGAACACTGAAGCTTTCTTT
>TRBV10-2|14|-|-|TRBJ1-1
CASSERKDTPHSVF
TGCGCCAGCAGTGAGAGGAAGGACACCCCGCACTCGGTCTTT
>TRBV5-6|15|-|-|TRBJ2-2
CASSRTTGNTGELFF
TGTGCCAGCAGCCGGACTACCGGGAACACCGGGGAGCTGTTTTTT
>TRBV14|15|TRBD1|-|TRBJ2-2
CASSQTGTGTGELFF
TGTGCCAGCAGTCAGACAGGGACGGGCACCGGGGAGCTGTTTTTT
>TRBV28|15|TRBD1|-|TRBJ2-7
CASSFGGTGRYEQYF
TGTGCCAGCAGTTTTGGAGGGACAGGGCGTTACGAGCAGTACTTC
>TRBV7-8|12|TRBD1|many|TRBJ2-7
CASRGQAYEQYF
TGTGCCAGCAGGGGACAGGCTTACGAGCAGTACTTC
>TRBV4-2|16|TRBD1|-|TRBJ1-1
CASSPRDRGLETEAFF
TGTGCCAGCAGCCCCCGGGACAGGGGGTTGGAGACTGAAGCTTTCTTT
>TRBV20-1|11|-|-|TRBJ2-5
CSAPGEETQYF
TGCAGTGCCCCCGGGGAAGAGACCCAGTACTTC
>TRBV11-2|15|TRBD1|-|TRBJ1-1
CASSLWTGGNTEAFF
TGTGCCAGCAGCCTATGGACAGGTGGGAACACTGAAGCTTTCTTT
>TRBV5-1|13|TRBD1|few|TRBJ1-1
CASSIRQGAKAFF
TGCGCCAGCAGCATCCGACAGGGGGCGAAGGCTTTCTTT
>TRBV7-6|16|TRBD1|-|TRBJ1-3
CASSLAGTGAGNTIYF
TGTGCCAGCAGCTTAGCTGGGACAGGGGCTGGAAACACCATATATTTT
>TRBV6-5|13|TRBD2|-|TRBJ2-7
CASSYSGGQEQYF
TGTGCCAGCAGTTACTCGGGAGGGCAAGAGCAGTACTTC
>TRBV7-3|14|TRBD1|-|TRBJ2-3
CASSTGQGTDTQYF
TGTGCCAGCAGCACAGGACAGGGGACAGATACGCAGTATTTT
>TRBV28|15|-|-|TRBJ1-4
CASSLGAPRREKLFF
TGTGCCAGCAGTTTGGGTGCCCCGAGGCGTGAAAAACTGTTTTTT
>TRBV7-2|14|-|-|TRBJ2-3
CASSAGTSTDTQYF
TGTGCCAGCAGCGCGGGGACCAGCACAGATACGCAGTATTTT
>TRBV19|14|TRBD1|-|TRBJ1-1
CASSSGQGNTEAFF
TGTGCCAGTAGTAGTGGACAGGGGAACACTGAAGCTTTCTTT
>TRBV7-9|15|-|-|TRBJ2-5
CASSLNRAGVETQYF
TGTGCCAGCAGCTTAAATCGGGCAGGGGTCGAGACCCAGTACTTC